This TCR beta chain stems from a study of monozygotic twins with inflammatory bowel disease. Study results and limitations: For repertoire similarity, concordant twins did not differ from discordant twins, possibly because power was limited.

On this clonotype: Its target is unknown.

Every sample had its cDNA made across eight separate reactions. TCRdb re-called the 5' RACE reads and catalogs CDR3 proteins one per entry, DNA excluded. The sample spans about 140,000 distinct CDR3 sequences; the ten largest clones claim roughly 2.5%. The source is a human donor with ulcerative colitis or Crohn's disease, or a healthy co-twin of an affected twin (not recorded which). The sample taken for sequencing was blood.

CDR3: CASGSTLAAEQFF. The chain combines TRBV12-5 with TRBJ2-1; without DNA, the TCRdb call of TRBD2 cannot be checked. Germline CDR1 is LGHNT and CDR2 is FRNRAP. CDR3 size: 13 residues.